Sequencing of this T cell receptor (beta chain) was carried out in a study of cytotoxic CD8 clonotypes in ibrutinib-treated CLL. Turning to the study itself: The patients, some eleven relapsed/refractory and approximately 15 treatment-naive, included fewer than 18 who were IGHV unmutated.

Sequencing used immunoSEQ multiplex PCR; TCRdb keeps in-frame clones, though not all of them. The sample has hundreds of thousands of clones; about 75% are singletons. The length of the CDR3 is 14 residues. The germline V gene has CDR1 MDHEN and CDR2 SYDVKM. Trimming at V came to 7 bases and at J to 5 bases, leaving 7 bases not matched to a gene. The receptor comes from a human donor with chronic lymphocytic leukemia. Sample: PBMCs, taken after 12 months of ibrutinib treatment. The rearrangement links TRBV28 to TRBJ2-5; 10 positions match TRBD2. The CDR3: CASTGSGRRETQYF. CDR3 DNA: TGTGCCAGCACCGGTAGCGGGAGGAGGGAGACCCAGTACTTC.